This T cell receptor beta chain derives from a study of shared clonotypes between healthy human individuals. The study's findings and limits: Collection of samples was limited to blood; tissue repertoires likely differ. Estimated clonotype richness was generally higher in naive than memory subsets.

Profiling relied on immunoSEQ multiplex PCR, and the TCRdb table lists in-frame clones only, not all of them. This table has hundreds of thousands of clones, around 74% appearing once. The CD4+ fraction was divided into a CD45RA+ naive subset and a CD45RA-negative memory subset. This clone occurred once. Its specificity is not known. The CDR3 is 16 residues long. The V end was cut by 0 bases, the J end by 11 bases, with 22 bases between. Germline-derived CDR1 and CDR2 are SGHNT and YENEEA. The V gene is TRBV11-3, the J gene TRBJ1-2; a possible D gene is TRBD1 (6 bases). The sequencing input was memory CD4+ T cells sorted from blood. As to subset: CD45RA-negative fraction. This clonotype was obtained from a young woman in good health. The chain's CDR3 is CASSLDRGAPSRWYTF. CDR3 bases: TGTGCCAGCAGCTTAGATCGGGGGGCCCCCTCCCGGTGGTACACCTTC.